These 2 T cell receptor beta chains share one sample of origin, sequenced in a study of CD8 T cells in Susac syndrome. The RNA, about 0.45 to 1 ug, was put through reverse transcription using random hexamers. TCRdb re-derived calls from the immunoSEQ multiplex PCR reads in MiXCR, one entry per CDR3 protein. The sample shows about 120,000 distinct CDR3 sequences, around 94% of them seen only once. The source material was CD8+ T cells from PBMCs. Receptors originate from a human donor with Susac syndrome.

The chain links TRBV5-1 to TRBJ1-2; the D is unclear. CDR1 is SGHRS, CDR2 YFSETQ, per germline. V was cut by 4 bases and J by 4 bases, with 17 bases left in between. This CDR3 region has 15 residues. The CDR3 loop is CASSPSANPSYGYTF. CDR3 sequence (DNA): TGCGCCAGCAGCCCCTCTGCTAACCCCTCCTATGGCTACACCTTC.

The rearrangement uses TRBV11-2 and TRBJ2-1, with D maybe TRBD2 (5 bases). The CDR3 consists of 14 residues. Germline CDR1 reads SGHAT; CDR2 reads FQNNGV. V lost 1 base to trimming and J lost 5 bases, with 9 bases between them. The CDR3 region has the DNA TGTGCCAGCAGCTTAGCCGGACTTAACAATGAGCAGTTCTTC. It yields the protein CASSLAGLNNEQFF.